The clone carrying this T cell receptor (beta chain) was seen a few times. In the PCR, 60 Vbeta and 13 Jbeta primers were used. TCRdb's copy holds only in-frame clones and misses some; the assay was immunoSEQ multiplex PCR. The sample gives 150,000 to 200,000 clones, 81% of which show up once; about 2.2% is in the top ten. The data belong to a study of cytomegalovirus exposure and HLA in healthy donors. Sequenced material: PBMCs. This receptor was identified in a woman in her 30s in good health and CMV-seronegative.

The chain's CDR3 is CASSLFGSSYEQYF. The CDR3 nucleotides read TGTGCCAGCAGCTTATTTGGCAGCTCCTACGAGCAGTACTTC. The chain combines TRBV11-2 with TRBJ2-7; no definite D call. Germline CDR1 and CDR2: SGHAT and FQNNGV. V shed 2 bases and J shed 0 bases, with 8 bases lying between them. This CDR3 is built from 14 residues.